This T cell receptor beta chain appears in the sequencing data of a study of blood T cell repertoires in COVID-19. Study background: T cells, B-cell-depleted T cells, or PBMCs provided the cDNA or gDNA that served as material.

The CDR3 sequence is 16 residues long. Germline values: CDR1 SGHDT, CDR2 YYEEEE. Germline trimming cut 4 bases from V and 3 bases from J; bases unmatched to any gene: 12. Per the authors' pipeline: Scientists estimated how many nucleated cells there were by amplifying reference gene primers. This table comes from immunoSEQ multiplex PCR, and its TCRdb copy is limited to in-frame clones, with some not included. V, J and clone size are those of that table, while D and trimming were read from the DNA. Altogether some 130,000 clones are present, just under 85% being singletons, with the ten largest covering around 13%.

The chain has TRBV5-6 and TRBJ2-7; 8 bases map to TRBD1. This receptor was identified in a human donor in a cohort sampled during active COVID-19. Source material: peripheral blood. The CDR3 sequence is CASSQTGTGALYEQYF. The CDR3 DNA sequence: TGTGCCAGCAGCCAGACCGGGACAGGTGCCCTCTACGAGCAGTACTTC.